The T cell receptor beta chain described here comes from a study of CD8 T cells in ankylosing spondylitis. Study-level points and caveats: Made up of eight highly homologous variants, a TCR beta motif appeared characteristic of ankylosing spondylitis blood.

The sample holds a few counts of this clonotype. Its antigen is unknown. Libraries of TCR beta came from quantitative 5'-RACE with molecular barcodes. Via MiXCR, TCRdb re-called the 5' RACE reads, giving one row per CDR3 protein. This table holds about 840,000 distinct CDR3 sequences, about 11% found once. Sequenced sample: blood, either unsorted or a sorted T cell fraction (not recorded which). The origin of this receptor is a male donor with ankylosing spondylitis.

The CDR3 DNA is TGCAGTGCTAGATCCCCAGGGGGCGACGAGCAGTACTTC. Translating it yields CSARSPGGDEQYF. The chain has TRBV20-1 and TRBJ2-7; 8 bases are a match to TRBD1. After removal of 2 bases from V and 5 bases from J, the junction contained 5 bases not matched to a gene. The CDR3 is 13 amino acids. Looked up from germline, CDR1 is DFQATT and CDR2 is SNEGSKA (reference sequence).